This is a list of T cell receptor beta chains from one sample in a study of T cell responses to AZD1222 COVID-19 vaccine. Using immunoSEQ multiplex PCR, the repertoire was profiled, and TCRdb retains in-frame clones only, with some absent. Of 88,000 or so clones detected, roughly 90% appear once; the ten largest clones hold under 2.5%. Sample: peripheral blood, taken on day 0 of AZD1222 vaccination. Receptor source: an adult in good health. Each CDR3 is given with its conserved first and last residue. A D gene is named only where the DNA matches it firmly. A clone size is listed for some rows: how often the clone was seen (once, few, many), or a class if it is expanded.

CDR3 protein: CSARDGLPLHF
CDR3 DNA: TGCAGTGCTAGAGATGGGTTGCCCCTCCACTTT
J gene: TRBJ1-6
V gene: TRBV20-1
D gene: .
clone size: .

CDR3 protein: CASSSRTGNQPQHF
CDR3 DNA: TGTGCCAGCAGCTCTAGGACGGGGAATCAGCCCCAGCATTTT
J gene: TRBJ1-5
V gene: TRBV7-2
D gene: .
clone size: .

CDR3 protein: CASSLQSNTEAFF
CDR3 DNA: TGTGCCAGCAGCTTACAATCGAACACTGAAGCTTTCTTT
J gene: TRBJ1-1
V gene: TRBV7-3
D gene: .
clone size: .

CDR3 protein: CASIRQGSNQPQHF
CDR3 DNA: TGTGCCAGCATAAGACAGGGGAGCAATCAGCCCCAGCATTTT
J gene: TRBJ1-5
V gene: TRBV6-5
D gene: TRBD1
clone size: .

CDR3 protein: CSASLPGLGPPPGYEQYF
CDR3 DNA: TGCAGTGCTAGTCTTCCGGGACTAGGACCTCCACCCGGCTACGAGCAGTACTTC
J gene: TRBJ2-7
V gene: TRBV20-1
D gene: TRBD2
clone size: .

CDR3 protein: CATRDGRGETQYF
CDR3 DNA: TGTGCCACTAGGGACGGACGGGGAGAGACCCAGTACTTC
J gene: TRBJ2-5
V gene: TRBV15
D gene: .
clone size: .

CDR3 protein: CASSNRDRGSMNTEAFF
CDR3 DNA: TGCGCCAGCAGTAACCGGGACAGGGGATCCATGAACACTGAAGCTTTCTTT
J gene: TRBJ1-1
V gene: TRBV5-1
D gene: TRBD1
clone size: .

CDR3 protein: CASSVQGNTEAFF
CDR3 DNA: TGTGCCAGCAGCGTACAGGGGAACACTGAAGCTTTCTTT
J gene: TRBJ1-1
V gene: TRBV7-9
D gene: .
clone size: .

CDR3 protein: CASSSDRGDSPLHF
CDR3 DNA: TGTGCCAGCAGTTCGGACAGGGGGGATTCACCCCTCCACTTT
J gene: TRBJ1-6
V gene: TRBV7-9
D gene: TRBD1
clone size: .

CDR3 protein: CASSETVYSPLHF
CDR3 DNA: TGTGCCAGCAGTGAAACAGTTTATTCACCCCTCCACTTT
J gene: TRBJ1-6
V gene: TRBV2
D gene: .
clone size: .

CDR3 protein: CASSPPDSYEQYF
CDR3 DNA: TGTGCCAGCAGCCCCCCGGACTCCTACGAGCAGTACTTC
J gene: TRBJ2-7
V gene: TRBV2
D gene: .
clone size: once

CDR3 protein: CASSWTGPNSPLHF
CDR3 DNA: TGTGCCAGTAGTTGGACAGGGCCTAATTCACCCCTCCACTTT
J gene: TRBJ1-6
V gene: TRBV19
D gene: TRBD1
clone size: .

CDR3 protein: CASSYSAPLLRSNYGYTF
CDR3 DNA: TGTGCCAGCAGTTATTCGGCGCCCCTACTTAGATCTAACTATGGCTACACCTTC
J gene: TRBJ1-2
V gene: TRBV6-9
D gene: .
clone size: .

CDR3 protein: CASSYKPAYGYTF
CDR3 DNA: TGTGCCAGCAGTTACAAGCCGGCCTATGGCTACACCTTC
J gene: TRBJ1-2
V gene: TRBV6-2/TRBV6-3
D gene: .
clone size: .

CDR3 protein: CASSLSSGELFF
CDR3 DNA: TGTGCCAGCAGCTTAAGCTCCGGGGAGCTGTTTTTT
J gene: TRBJ2-2
V gene: TRBV7-8
D gene: .
clone size: .

CDR3 protein: CASSRAAKGTGNQPQHF
CDR3 DNA: TGTGCCAGCAGCCGAGCTGCGAAAGGGACAGGCAATCAGCCCCAGCATTTT
J gene: TRBJ1-5
V gene: TRBV7-8
D gene: TRBD1
clone size: once

CDR3 protein: CASSEDLGSNQPQHF
CDR3 DNA: TGTGCCAGCAGTGAAGATCTGGGCAGCAATCAGCCCCAGCATTTT
J gene: TRBJ1-5
V gene: TRBV2
D gene: .
clone size: .

CDR3 protein: CASALGNNYGYTF
CDR3 DNA: TGTGCCAGCGCTTTAGGGAATAACTATGGCTACACCTTC
J gene: TRBJ1-2
V gene: TRBV18
D gene: .
clone size: .

CDR3 protein: CASSLAPGGGYGYTF
CDR3 DNA: TGTGCCAGCAGTTTAGCGCCCGGGGGCGGCTATGGCTACACCTTC
J gene: TRBJ1-2
V gene: TRBV27
D gene: .
clone size: .

CDR3 protein: CATSRDFRDTQYF
CDR3 DNA: TGTGCCACCAGCAGAGATTTCAGGGATACGCAGTATTTT
J gene: TRBJ2-3
V gene: TRBV15
D gene: .
clone size: .

CDR3 protein: CASRLAGNRYEQYF
CDR3 DNA: TGCGCCAGCCGACTAGCGGGTAATCGCTACGAGCAGTACTTC
J gene: TRBJ2-7
V gene: TRBV5-1
D gene: TRBD2
clone size: .

CDR3 protein: CASSPRGTEAFF
CDR3 DNA: TGTGCCAGCAGTCCCCGAGGGACTGAAGCTTTCTTT
J gene: TRBJ1-1
V gene: TRBV27
D gene: .
clone size: once

CDR3 protein: CASSGAVPDEQYF
CDR3 DNA: TGTGCCAGCAGCGGGGCGGTCCCCGACGAGCAGTACTTC
J gene: TRBJ2-7
V gene: TRBV6-2/TRBV6-3
D gene: .
clone size: .

CDR3 protein: CASRLELASGELFF
CDR3 DNA: TGTGCCAGCCGCTTAGAACTAGCTTCCGGGGAGCTGTTTTTT
J gene: TRBJ2-2
V gene: TRBV7-8
D gene: .
clone size: .

CDR3 protein: CASRDSNGYTF
CDR3 DNA: TGCGCCAGCAGGGACAGTAATGGCTACACCTTC
J gene: TRBJ1-2
V gene: TRBV5-1
D gene: .
clone size: .

CDR3 protein: CASSLRAGAYNEQFF
CDR3 DNA: TGTGCCAGCAGCTTACGGGCGGGAGCCTACAATGAGCAGTTCTTC
J gene: TRBJ2-1
V gene: TRBV25-1
D gene: TRBD2
clone size: .

CDR3 protein: CATSRGLAGGLTDTQYF
CDR3 DNA: TGTGCCACCAGCAGGGGACTAGCGGGAGGGCTCACAGATACGCAGTATTTT
J gene: TRBJ2-3
V gene: TRBV15
D gene: TRBD2
clone size: .

CDR3 protein: CASSLGGTSGTETQYF
CDR3 DNA: TGTGCCAGCAGCTTAGGGGGGACTAGCGGGACTGAGACCCAGTACTTC
J gene: TRBJ2-5
V gene: TRBV11-2
D gene: TRBD2
clone size: .

CDR3 protein: CASSYSPGDGYTF
CDR3 DNA: TGTGCCAGCAGTTACTCGCCAGGGGACGGCTACACCTTC
J gene: TRBJ1-2
V gene: TRBV6-5
D gene: .
clone size: .

CDR3 protein: CASRGDTHEKLFF
CDR3 DNA: TGTGCCAGCAGGGGGGACACCCATGAAAAACTGTTTTTT
J gene: TRBJ1-4
V gene: TRBV2
D gene: .
clone size: .

CDR3 protein: CASSLGVLGVRTEAFF
CDR3 DNA: TGTGCCAGCAGCTTAGGGGTTCTGGGAGTAAGAACTGAAGCTTTCTTT
J gene: TRBJ1-1
V gene: TRBV5-6
D gene: .
clone size: .

CDR3 protein: CSAVNTGELFF
CDR3 DNA: TGCAGTGCTGTCAACACCGGGGAGCTGTTTTTT
J gene: TRBJ2-2
V gene: TRBV20-1
D gene: .
clone size: .

CDR3 protein: CASSLGQGAEQPQHF
CDR3 DNA: TGCGCCAGCAGCTTGGGACAGGGGGCGGAGCAGCCCCAGCATTTT
J gene: TRBJ1-5
V gene: TRBV5-1
D gene: TRBD1
clone size: once

CDR3 protein: CAWTRDSGRAETQYF
CDR3 DNA: TGTGCCTGGACCAGGGACAGCGGGAGGGCAGAGACCCAGTACTTC
J gene: TRBJ2-5
V gene: TRBV30
D gene: TRBD2
clone size: .

CDR3 protein: CASSSDRLTSYEQYF
CDR3 DNA: TGTGCCAGCAGCTCGGACAGATTGACCTCCTACGAGCAGTACTTC
J gene: TRBJ2-7
V gene: TRBV7-9
D gene: .
clone size: .

CDR3 protein: CASSLTREADTQYF
CDR3 DNA: TGTGCCAGCAGCTTAACGCGGGAGGCAGATACGCAGTATTTT
J gene: TRBJ2-3
V gene: TRBV7-3
D gene: TRBD2
clone size: once

CDR3 protein: CASTSRTSGRDSDEQFF
CDR3 DNA: TGTGCCAGCACCTCCCGGACTAGCGGGAGGGATTCGGATGAGCAGTTCTTC
J gene: TRBJ2-1
V gene: TRBV2
D gene: TRBD2
clone size: .

CDR3 protein: CASSISLGDTEAFF
CDR3 DNA: TGTGCCAGCAGCATATCCCTGGGGGACACTGAAGCTTTCTTT
J gene: TRBJ1-1
V gene: TRBV11-2
D gene: .
clone size: .

CDR3 protein: CASSANSGGYNEQFF
CDR3 DNA: TGTGCCAGCAGCGCCAACTCGGGAGGGTATAATGAGCAGTTCTTC
J gene: TRBJ2-1
V gene: TRBV7-8
D gene: TRBD2
clone size: .

CDR3 protein: CATSQPGIDEQFF
CDR3 DNA: TGTGCCACCAGTCAACCAGGGATCGATGAGCAGTTCTTC
J gene: TRBJ2-1
V gene: TRBV24-1
D gene: .
clone size: .

CDR3 protein: CASSVSQGAYNEQFF
CDR3 DNA: TGTGCCAGCAGTGTGAGTCAGGGGGCGTACAATGAGCAGTTCTTC
J gene: TRBJ2-1
V gene: TRBV2
D gene: TRBD1
clone size: .

CDR3 protein: CASSRWTGAQETQYF
CDR3 DNA: TGTGCCAGCAGTCGTTGGACCGGGGCCCAAGAGACCCAGTACTTC
J gene: TRBJ2-5
V gene: TRBV5-5
D gene: .
clone size: .

CDR3 protein: CASSLVGQGAFF
CDR3 DNA: TGTGCCAGCAGCTTAGTTGGACAGGGTGCTTTCTTT
J gene: TRBJ1-1
V gene: TRBV7-9
D gene: TRBD1
clone size: .

CDR3 protein: CAILPGTDTQYF
CDR3 DNA: TGTGCCATCCTCCCCGGCACAGATACGCAGTATTTT
J gene: TRBJ2-3
V gene: TRBV2
D gene: .
clone size: .

CDR3 protein: CASSPPGLVSAGELFF
CDR3 DNA: TGTGCCAGCTCACCACCGGGACTAGTTTCAGCCGGGGAGCTGTTTTTT
J gene: TRBJ2-2
V gene: TRBV18
D gene: TRBD2
clone size: .

CDR3 protein: CASSLSAQETQYF
CDR3 DNA: TGTGCCAGCAGCTTAAGCGCCCAAGAGACCCAGTACTTC
J gene: TRBJ2-5
V gene: TRBV7-3
D gene: .
clone size: .

CDR3 protein: CASSMSVTPSFF
CDR3 DNA: TGTGCCAGCAGCATGTCCGTGACACCTTCTTTCTTT
J gene: TRBJ1-1
V gene: TRBV11-1
D gene: .
clone size: .

CDR3 protein: CSATRARGDSYGYTF
CDR3 DNA: TGCAGCGCCACCCGGGCCCGGGGGGATAGCTATGGCTACACCTTC
J gene: TRBJ1-2
V gene: TRBV29-1
D gene: .
clone size: .

CDR3 protein: CASSQAGAVAGELFF
CDR3 DNA: TGTGCCAGCAGCCAAGCGGGAGCGGTCGCCGGGGAGCTGTTTTTT
J gene: TRBJ2-2
V gene: TRBV3-1/TRBV3-2
D gene: .
clone size: .

CDR3 protein: CASRQEYGYTF
CDR3 DNA: TGTGCCAGTAGGCAGGAATATGGCTACACCTTC
J gene: TRBJ1-2
V gene: TRBV2
D gene: .
clone size: .